One sample yielded the 21 T cell receptor beta chains listed below, sequenced in a study of T cells in Graves' hyperthyroidism and ophthalmopathy. There were TCR beta CDR3 regions amplified from RNA transcripts. First-round RT-PCR of the TCR CDR3 relied on the HTBI primer set. Via MiXCR, TCRdb re-called the multiplex PCR reads, giving one row per CDR3 protein. The sample contains about 340,000 distinct CDR3 sequences, over 20% of which appear only once. Sample: blood. These receptors were collected from a woman between 50 and 59 years old with Graves' hyperthyroidism.

To note about this clonotype: The germline gene is not matched at one end of the junction; a read error may be the cause. This chain uses TRBV5-5 with TRBJ2-3; TRBD2 matches 7 bases. The length of the CDR3 is 13 residues. Germline CDR1 SGHKS, CDR2 YYEKEE (reference sequence). The CDR3 nucleotides read TGTGCCAGCAGCTTGAGCGGGGATAAAACGCTGTATTTT. This translates into CASSLSGDKTLYF.

Ten or more counts support this clonotype. The chain carries TRBV27 and TRBJ2-7, with a weak D call TRBD1 (5 bases). The CDR3 runs to 14 residues. V lost 5 bases and J lost 0, with 11 bases in between. Germline assignment: CDR1 MNHEY and CDR2 SMNVEV (reference sequence). The CDR3: CASSIDSYSYEQYF. DNA for the CDR3: TGTGCCAGCAGTATCGACAGTTACTCCTACGAGCAGTACTTC.

Many counts were recorded for this clonotype. This chain joins TRBV18 and TRBJ1-1; D is possibly TRBD1 (5 bases). Looked up from germline, CDR1 is KGHSH and CDR2 is LQKENI. The CDR3 contains 14 residues. V gave up 3 bases and J gave up 3 bases, with 11 bases separating them. Here the CDR3 DNA reads TGTGCCAGCTCACCGCGGGGGGTGGACACTGAAGCTTTCTTT. This encodes CASSPRGVDTEAFF.

This clonotype is a singleton in its sample. The chain combines TRBV20-1 with TRBJ2-1; 8 positions match TRBD1. V lost 6 bases to trimming and J lost 5 bases; unmatched junction nucleotides: 3. This CDR3 is 12 amino acids long. The germline gives CDR1 DFQATT, CDR2 SNEGSKA (reference sequence). CDR3 DNA sequence: TGCAGTGCCAGGACAGGGAACAATGAGCAGTTCTTC. This encodes CSARTGNNEQFF.

This clonotype was picked up many times. The CDR3 region is CASRSTGNTEAFF. The CDR3 DNA is TGCGCCAGCAGATCAACAGGGAACACTGAAGCTTTCTTT. V usage is TRBV5-1 and J usage is TRBJ1-1; D perhaps matches TRBD1 (5 bases). The CDR3 extends over 13 amino acids. From germline, CDR1 is SGHRS and CDR2 YFSETQ. V lost 5 bases to trimming and J lost 1 base, with 9 bases between them.

To note about this clonotype: A read error may produce the germline difference seen at one junction end. Here the CDR3 reads CASSLRGGVDEQFF. CDR3 DNA: TGTGCTAGCAGCTTAAGGGGTGGGGTGGATGAGCAGTTCTTC. The chain uses TRBV7-7 and TRBJ2-1; the D gene is possibly TRBD1 (5 bases). CDR1 and CDR2 from the germline V gene are SSHAT and FNYEAQ (reference sequence). The CDR3 covers 14 residues.

This clonotype was recorded a few times. This chain uses TRBV20-1 with TRBJ1-1; 9 bases are a match to TRBD1. Germline V lookup: CDR1 DFQATT, CDR2 SNEGSKA (reference sequence). V gave up 3 bases and J gave up 0 bases; unmatched junction bases: 8. This CDR3 contains 16 residues. This CDR3 reads CSASPRDRALNTEAFF. CDR3 DNA: TGCAGTGCTAGTCCCCGGGACAGGGCCCTGAACACTGAAGCTTTCTTT.

The chain uses TRBV20-1 and TRBJ2-1, with 9 positions matching TRBD2. Trimming at V came to 4 bases and at J to 9 bases, leaving 13 bases not matched to a gene. This CDR3 spans 15 amino acids. Germline V CDR1 and CDR2: DFQATT, SNEGSKA (reference sequence). The CDR3 here is CSANPGRGGGGEQFF. The CDR3 DNA is TGCAGTGCTAACCCGGGGCGGGGGGGGGGCGGTGAGCAGTTCTTC.

The sample holds a few counts of this clonotype. V and J are TRBV7-2 and TRBJ2-3; TRBD2 is a possible D gene (5 bases). Germline CDR1 and CDR2: SGHTA and FQGNSA. With 2 bases removed from V and 7 bases from J, the gap between germline ends came to 16 bases. This CDR3 comprises 15 residues. Here the CDR3 DNA reads TGTGCCAGCAGCTTACTAACTAGGGTTTCTAATACGCAGTATTTT. Its protein product is CASSLLTRVSNTQYF.

The chain is built from TRBV20-1 and TRBJ2-7; D gene unclear. V was pared by 3 bases and J by 4 bases, with 13 bases between. The germline CDR1 and CDR2 sequences are DFQATT and SNEGSKA (reference sequence). The CDR3 is made up of 13 amino acids. The CDR3, as DNA: TGCAGTGCTAGGGGGAATGAGGTTTACGAGCAGTACTTC. It translates to CSARGNEVYEQYF.

At least ten counts were recorded for this clonotype. The gene calls are TRBV12-3 or TRBV12-4 and TRBJ1-4; tentatively, D is TRBD1 (5 bases). The CDR3 runs to 11 residues. Deletions cut 5 bases from V and 13 bases from J, with 11 bases between. DNA for the CDR3: TGTGCCAGCAGTACCCCAGGGTCACTGTTTTTT. This codes for CASSTPGSLFF.

The J gene is TRBJ1-1, the V gene TRBV6-2 or TRBV6-3; a possible D gene is TRBD1 (6 bases). The ends were cut back, 7 bases at V and 6 bases at J, with 24 bases in the middle. Germline V gene sequence: CDR1 MNHEY, CDR2 SVGEGT. The CDR3 consists of 16 residues. CDR3 sequence reads: CASTRPRLQGIPEAFF. The CDR3 coding sequence is TGTGCCAGCACCCGACCCCGCCTTCAGGGGATCCCTGAAGCTTTCTTT.

This clonotype was seen at least ten times. The chain joins TRBV29-1 to TRBJ1-1, with D maybe TRBD1 (5 bases). Germline V gene lookup returns CDR1 SQVTM and CDR2 ANQGSEA. The V gene lost 4 bases and the J gene lost 4 bases, with 10 bases spanning the gap. The CDR3 has 12 residues. CDR3 residues: CSVVAGGTEAFF. CDR3 bases: TGCAGCGTTGTAGCGGGGGGCACTGAAGCTTTCTTT.

V gene TRBV3-1 combines with J gene TRBJ2-7; D not certain. The CDR3 spans 13 residues. Germline values: CDR1 LGHDT, CDR2 YNNKEL (reference sequence). Trimming stripped 1 base from V and 4 bases from J, with 8 bases between. Here the CDR3 reads CASSQAGSYEQYF. The CDR3 DNA sequence: TGTGCCAGCAGCCAAGCGGGTAGTTACGAGCAGTACTTC.

The CDR3 DNA follows: TGTGCCAGCAGTTTCTGGCCCGGGGGGGGTTTTAATGAAAAACTGTTTTTT. The encoded protein is CASSFWPGGGFNEKLFF. The chain employs TRBV28 and TRBJ1-4, with TRBD1 as a possible D gene (5 bases). Between the trimmed V and J ends, which lost 3 bases and 4 bases, there was a span of 18 bases. This CDR3 region has 17 residues. Looked up from germline, CDR1 is MDHEN and CDR2 is SYDVKM.

The chain recombines TRBV3-1 with TRBJ2-2; the D call may be TRBD1 or TRBD2 (6 bases each). The V and J ends lost 4 bases and 4 bases respectively, with 19 bases between them. CDR1 and CDR2 (germline): LGHDT, YNNKEL (reference sequence). This CDR3 spans 17 amino acids. CDR3 amino acids: CASSPPFSGGLTGELFF. The DNA of the CDR3 is TGTGCCAGCAGCCCTCCCTTTTCCGGGGGCCTCACCGGGGAGCTGTTTTTT.

The chain recombines TRBV28 with TRBJ1-1; D unclear. The germline CDR1 and CDR2 sequences are MDHEN and SYDVKM. V shed 2 bases and J shed 7 bases, with 14 bases lying between them. The length of the CDR3 is 14 residues. CDR3 coding DNA: TGTGCCAGCAGTTTACCTCGGGGAGCTTTTGAAGCTTTCTTT. Encoded protein: CASSLPRGAFEAFF.

There are a few counts of this clonotype. The rearrangement uses TRBV7-2 and TRBJ2-3; maybe TRBD2 (6 bases). The CDR3 spans 17 residues. The V end was cut by 7 bases, the J end by 4 bases, with 24 bases between. Germline V gene sequence: CDR1 SGHTA, CDR2 FQGNSA. CDR3 sequence reads: CASNPQWRRGLADTQYF. In DNA form, the CDR3 reads TGTGCCAGCAACCCTCAGTGGCGGAGGGGCCTCGCAGATACGCAGTATTTT.

The sample holds many counts of this clonotype. The chain links TRBV3-1 to TRBJ2-3; 7 bases agree with TRBD2. This CDR3 is built from 17 residues. CDR1 is LGHDT, CDR2 YNNKEL, per germline (reference sequence). V lost 1 base and J lost 4; bases outside the gene matches: 11. CDR3 region: CASSQVPSAGVPDTQYF. The DNA for the CDR3 is TGTGCCAGCAGCCAAGTCCCCAGCGCGGGAGTACCAGATACGCAGTATTTT.

This clonotype was seen more than once but under ten times. The chain joins TRBV6-1 to TRBJ1-3, with no clear D. This CDR3 is built from 12 residues. Deletions cut 0 bases from V and 4 bases from J, with 1 base between. CDR1 and CDR2 from the germline V gene are MNHNS and SASEGT. Here the CDR3 reads CASSEAGNTIYF. DNA of the CDR3: TGTGCCAGCAGTGAAGCGGGAAACACCATATATTTT.

This clonotype appeared many times. V usage is TRBV5-1 and J usage is TRBJ2-3; TRBD1 agrees at 8 bases. The CDR3 contains 16 residues. V was pared by 4 bases and J by 2 bases, with 9 bases of the junction left unmatched. In germline, CDR1 is SGHRS, CDR2 YFSETQ. CDR3 loop: CASSQGASATTDTQYF. The CDR3 DNA follows: TGCGCCAGCAGCCAGGGGGCTAGCGCCACCACAGATACGCAGTATTTT.